Below, 10 T cell receptor beta chains from the same sample are listed, as sequenced in a study of tumor-infiltrating lymphocytes in primary liver carcinoma. Germline DNA was extracted alongside blood RNA, which was obtained from unsorted whole blood. Total RNA amounting to 500 ng was the source from which TCR beta cDNA was made with a constant-region primer. For TCR beta, libraries were produced by three nested multiplex PCR rounds using slightly modified ARM-PCR. The first two PCR rounds used TRBV1-TRBV30 primers with a Cbeta primer, 9 to 10 cycles each. From the multiplex PCR reads, TCRdb called clonotypes with MiXCR, one entry per CDR3 protein. The data show hundreds of thousands of distinct CDR3 sequences, with about 60% seen just once and approximately 9% held by the top ten. The sample comprised peripheral blood. The receptors were sampled from a middle-aged man with primary liver carcinoma and hepatitis B virus infection.

The table lists this clonotype with a count of one. The chain is built from TRBV29-1 and TRBJ2-7; D is unclear. Trimming removed 5 bases from V and 4 bases from J, with 9 bases in between. The CDR3 length is 11 residues. Germline CDR1 is SQVTM and CDR2 is ANQGSEA. The CDR3 sequence is CSVRHGYEQYF. CDR3 coding DNA: TGCAGCGTTCGACATGGATACGAGCAGTACTTC.

This clonotype was found a few times. The V call is TRBV5-1, the J call TRBJ2-3; D ambiguous. The CDR3 is made up of 14 amino acids. The ends were cut back, 0 bases at V and 0 bases at J, with 5 bases in the middle. Germline loops: CDR1 SGHRS, CDR2 YFSETQ. In nucleotides, the CDR3 is TGCGCCAGCAGCTTGGCCCAGAGCACAGATACGCAGTATTTT. It yields the protein CASSLAQSTDTQYF.

This clonotype was seen a handful of times. One end of the junction varies from germline; a read error may be responsible. This chain uses TRBV6-6 with TRBJ2-1; 7 nucleotides agree with TRBD1. The germline gives CDR1 MNHNY, CDR2 SVGAGI (reference sequence). The CDR3 is 15 residues long. The CDR3: CARSSPTLQGLEQFF. The CDR3 DNA reads TGTGCCAGAAGTTCACCTACGCTACAGGGGCTTGAGCAGTTCTTC.

Only a few counts were recorded for this clonotype. The junction does not match germline at one end; this may be a read error. The gene calls are TRBV5-1 and TRBJ2-6; tentatively, D is TRBD1 (5 bases). The CDR3 is 15 residues long. Per germline, CDR1 SGHRS and CDR2 YFSETQ. The CDR3 nucleotides read TGCGCCAGCAGCGCGACAGACTCTGGGGCCAACGTCCTGACTTTT. It codes for CASSATDSGANVLTF. Full variable domain (outside the CDR3, taken from reference TRBV5-1 and TRBJ2-6): KAGVTQTPRYLIKTRGQQVTLSCSPISGHRSVSWYQQTPGQGLQFLFEYFSETQRNKGNFPGRFSGRQFSNSRSEMNVSTLELGDSALYLCASSATDSGANVLTFGAGSRLTVL.

With respect to this clonotype: Being one base from a much bigger clone, this may be a read error. The chain links TRBV6-5 to TRBJ2-5, with D tentatively TRBD1 (6 bases). Germline V gene lookup returns CDR1 MNHEY and CDR2 SVGAGI. The CDR3 sequence is 12 residues long. The CDR3 loop reads CTSRQERETQYF. As DNA, the CDR3 is TGTACCAGCAGACAGGAGAGAGAGACCCAGTACTTC.

In the case of this clonotype: Relative to the germline gene, one junction end is altered; a read error may explain this. CDR3 DNA: TGCGCCAGCAGCTTGGGACCAGACTGGAGCACAGATATGCAGTATTTT. Protein sequence: CASSLGPDWSTDMQYF. The chain employs TRBV5-1 and TRBJ2-3; unclear D gene. Germline values: CDR1 SGHRS, CDR2 YFSETQ. CDR3 size: 16 residues.

There are many counts of this clonotype. V is TRBV14 and J is TRBJ2-2, with 10 bases aligning to TRBD2. V lost 5 bases, J lost 1 base, and 4 bases stayed unmatched. The CDR3 has 16 amino acids. Germline V gene lookup returns CDR1 SGHDN and CDR2 FVKESK. In nucleotides, the CDR3 is TGTGCCAGCAGCAAACGACTAGCGGGGAACACCGGGGAGCTGTTTTTT. This sequence encodes CASSKRLAGNTGELFF.

This clonotype was seen repeatedly, ten times or more. V gene TRBV12-3 or TRBV12-4 combines with J gene TRBJ2-5, with 13 nucleotides matching TRBD2. The CDR3 covers 17 residues. V lost 5 bases to trimming and J lost 5 bases; unmatched junction nucleotides: 11. CDR3 protein: CASSLRTSGSRRETQYF. CDR3 DNA sequence: TGTGCCAGCAGTCTAAGGACTAGCGGGAGCCGGCGGGAGACCCAGTACTTC.

The chain combines TRBV9 with TRBJ1-5; possibly TRBD1 for D (6 bases). The CDR3 consists of 15 residues. The germline gives CDR1 SGDLS, CDR2 YYNGEE. V was clipped by 3 bases and J by 4 bases, with 14 bases between them. The CDR3 nucleotides are TGTGCCAGCAGCGAGGGGGGCCGGGTGAATCAGCCCCAGCATTTT. Residues: CASSEGGRVNQPQHF.

This chain uses TRBV5-5 with TRBJ2-3, with D unclear. The CDR3 has 17 residues. V was shortened by 4 bases and J by 4 bases, with 22 bases between the two germline ends. Germline-derived CDR1 and CDR2 are SGHKS and YYEKEE (reference sequence). DNA of the CDR3: TGTGCCAGCAGCCCAACCGTTATTCCTAGATTATCAGATACGCAGTATTTT. Translating it yields CASSPTVIPRLSDTQYF.